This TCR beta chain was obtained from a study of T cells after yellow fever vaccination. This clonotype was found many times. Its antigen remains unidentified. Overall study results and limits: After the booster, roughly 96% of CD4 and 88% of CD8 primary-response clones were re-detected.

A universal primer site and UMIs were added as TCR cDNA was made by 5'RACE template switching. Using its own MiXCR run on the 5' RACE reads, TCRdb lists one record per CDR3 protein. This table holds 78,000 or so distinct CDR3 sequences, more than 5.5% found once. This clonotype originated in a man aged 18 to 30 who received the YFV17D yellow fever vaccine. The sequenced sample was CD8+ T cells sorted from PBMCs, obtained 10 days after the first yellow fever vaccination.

CDR3 coding DNA: TGTGCCAGCAGCTTAGTAGTGACGGAGGGGGCCACCTACAATGAGCAGTTCTTC. As protein: CASSLVVTEGATYNEQFF. The genes are TRBV11-1 and TRBJ2-1, with a tentative D call TRBD1 (7 bases). The CDR3 contains 18 residues. V was cut by 1 base and J by 2 bases, with 18 bases left in between. Germline loops: CDR1 SGHAT, CDR2 FQDESV (reference sequence).